These 19 T cell receptor beta chains originate from one sample sequenced in a study of blood T cell repertoires in COVID-19. The table came from immunoSEQ multiplex PCR; TCRdb's copy has only in-frame clones and leaves some out. The sample shows around 250,000 clones, just over 85% of them seen only once. Sample: peripheral blood. The receptors stem from a man aged 30 to 39 who had recovered from COVID-19.

The chain uses TRBV18 and TRBJ1-1; D perhaps matches TRBD1 (5 bases). Trimming removed 1 base at V and 1 base at J, with 16 bases between. The CDR3 spans 17 residues. Germline CDR1 KGHSH, CDR2 LQKENI. Here the CDR3 reads CASSPRHGGEKNTEAFF. CDR3 coding DNA: TGTGCCAGCTCACCACGACACGGAGGGGAAAAGAACACTGAAGCTTTCTTT. The entire variable domain, with the rest obtained from reference TRBV18 and TRBJ1-1, is as follows: NAGVMQNPRHLVRRRGQEARLRCSPMKGHSHVYWYRQLPEEGLKFMVYLQKENIIDESGMPKERFSAEFPKEGPSILRIQQVVRGDSAAYFCASSPRHGGEKNTEAFFGQGTRLTVV.

The gene calls are TRBV6-6 and TRBJ1-6; D gene ambiguous. The CDR3 has 14 amino acids. V lost 6 bases, J lost 6 bases, and 12 bases lay in between. Germline CDR1 MNHNY, CDR2 SVGAGI (reference sequence). CDR3 in amino acids: CASRIQRINSPLHF. CDR3 sequence (DNA): TGTGCCAGCAGGATACAACGTATTAATTCACCCCTCCACTTT.

The chain is built from TRBV27 and TRBJ2-1, with D possibly being TRBD2 (7 bases). Germline values: CDR1 MNHEY, CDR2 SMNVEV (reference sequence). Trimming shortened V by 6 bases and J by 2 bases, and 17 bases separated the two germline ends. The length of the CDR3 is 16 residues. The DNA for the CDR3 is TGTGCCAGCAGCCTATTCGGGGGGCCAACCTACAATGAGCAGTTCTTC. This codes for CASSLFGGPTYNEQFF.

The CDR3 sequence is CASSLTGVGGELFF. The CDR3 DNA sequence: TGTGCCAGCAGCCTCACAGGGGTGGGCGGGGAGCTGTTTTTT. The V gene is TRBV25-1, the J gene TRBJ2-2; TRBD1 matches 7 bases. The CDR3 runs 14 residues. V gave up 6 bases and J gave up 7 bases; unmatched junction bases: 8. CDR1 and CDR2 from the germline V gene are MGHDK and SYGVNS.

The chain combines TRBV6-5 with TRBJ2-7; the D gene is possibly TRBD1 (6 bases). Between the trimmed V and J ends, which lost 4 bases and 2 bases, there was a span of 15 bases. CDR3 size: 15 residues. CDR1 MNHEY and CDR2 SVGAGI come from the germline V gene. CDR3 region: CASSLGQGSPYEQYF. The CDR3 DNA reads TGTGCCAGCAGTTTGGGTCAGGGGAGCCCCTACGAGCAGTACTTC.

The chain couples TRBV9 to TRBJ1-6; TRBD1 matches 8 bases. J was trimmed by 11 bases and V by 5 bases; bases with no gene match: 6. The CDR3 spans 13 residues. The germline V gene has CDR1 SGDLS and CDR2 YYNGEE. Here the CDR3 reads CASRQGVEAPLHF. The DNA of the CDR3 is TGTGCCAGCAGACAGGGGGTAGAGGCACCCCTCCACTTT.

This clone was counted once. The chain recombines TRBV6-5 with TRBJ2-7; 7 bases agree with TRBD2. The J segment lost 1 base and the V segment lost 5 bases, leaving 5 bases of the junction unmatched. Germline CDR1 reads MNHEY; CDR2 reads SVGAGI. This CDR3 has 14 residues. The CDR3 reads CASSPGGGSYEQYF. In nucleotides, the CDR3 is TGTGCCAGCAGTCCCGGGGGAGGGTCCTACGAGCAGTACTTC.

This rearrangement joins TRBV9 to TRBJ2-1; 9 bases agree with TRBD2. The CDR3 covers 14 residues. Germline values: CDR1 SGDLS, CDR2 YYNGEE. V was clipped by 4 bases and J by 4 bases; unmatched bases: 3. The CDR3 spells CASSPSGVYNEQFF. CDR3 DNA: TGTGCCAGCAGCCCTAGCGGGGTGTACAATGAGCAGTTCTTC.

The genes are TRBV12-5 and TRBJ2-5; D possibly corresponds to TRBD1 (5 bases). V was trimmed by 6 bases and J by 5 bases, leaving 7 bases between them. The germline V gene encodes CDR1 LGHNT and CDR2 FRNRAP. This CDR3 spans 11 amino acids. For the CDR3, the DNA is TGTGCTAGTGGGGGGCGGGAGACCCAGTACTTC. Translated: CASGGRETQYF.

The rearrangement links TRBV4-3 to TRBJ1-3, with 10 bases lining up with TRBD1. The V gene end was trimmed by 1 base and the J gene end by 8 bases; junction bases not matched to a gene: 2. Per the germline V gene, CDR1 is LGHNA and CDR2 is YSLEER. There are 14 residues in the CDR3. The CDR3: CASSQGQGADTIYF. The CDR3 nucleotides read TGCGCCAGCAGCCAAGGACAGGGGGCGGACACCATATATTTT.

The gene calls are TRBV15 and TRBJ1-2; no firm D call. In germline, CDR1 is LNHNV, CDR2 YYDKDF (reference sequence). The length of the CDR3 is 11 residues. Trimming shortened V by 5 bases and J by 4 bases, and 5 bases separated the two germline ends. Written as DNA, the CDR3 is TGTGCCACCAGCGAGGGCTATGGCTACACCTTC. It codes for CATSEGYGYTF.

This clone was counted at least ten times. The chain employs TRBV5-1 and TRBJ2-2, with 9 positions matching TRBD1. Trimming at V came to 0 bases and at J to 1 base, leaving 4 bases not matched to a gene. This CDR3 is 17 amino acids long. CDR1 and CDR2 from the germline V gene are SGHRS and YFSETQ. The CDR3 DNA sequence: TGCGCCAGCAGCTTGGATTTGGGACAGGGGAACACCGGGGAGCTGTTTTTT. It encodes CASSLDLGQGNTGELFF.

This clone is a singleton in its sample. This chain connects TRBV12-5 to TRBJ1-5; 7 nucleotides align to TRBD1. Germline CDR1 is LGHNT and CDR2 is FRNRAP. The length of the CDR3 is 15 residues. V dropped 11 bases and J dropped 3; count of bases not matched to a gene: 13. The CDR3 region is CALDRSLTTNQPQHF. As DNA, the CDR3 is TGTGCTTTGGACAGGAGCCTTACGACCAATCAGCCCCAGCATTTT.

V usage is TRBV9 and J usage is TRBJ2-3; 11 bases are a match to TRBD2. With V trimmed by 1 base and J by 7 bases, 5 bases remained unmatched. Germline V gene sequence: CDR1 SGDLS, CDR2 YYNGEE. There are 15 residues in the CDR3. CDR3 DNA sequence: TGTGCCAGCAGCGTAACTAGCGGGGGAATAAATACGCAGTATTTT. Translating it yields CASSVTSGGINTQYF.

This clone came up once. The rearrangement links TRBV6-4 to TRBJ1-1; D possibly corresponds to TRBD1 (6 bases). From germline, CDR1 is MRHNA and CDR2 SNTAGT. The CDR3 totals 16 residues. With 4 bases removed from V and 1 base from J, the gap between germline ends came to 16 bases. The CDR3 region is CASSAIFGQPNTEAFF. CDR3 bases: TGTGCCAGCAGTGCCATCTTCGGACAGCCGAACACTGAAGCTTTCTTT.

This clone was seen a handful of times. This chain joins TRBV7-9 and TRBJ2-7; perhaps TRBD1 as D (6 bases). Germline CDR1 reads SEHNR; CDR2 reads FQNEAQ (reference sequence). The CDR3 is 16 residues long. Trimming removed 4 bases from V and 1 base from J, with 17 bases in between. The CDR3 nucleotides read TGTGCCAGCAGCTCGCCAATTACGACAGGTTCCTACGAGCAGTACTTC. Translation gives CASSSPITTGSYEQYF.

V and J are TRBV28 and TRBJ1-5; D not resolved. The CDR3 covers 15 residues. V lost 5 bases to trimming and J lost 0 bases, with 11 bases between them. The germline CDR1 and CDR2 sequences are MDHEN and SYDVKM. In DNA form, the CDR3 reads TGTGCCAGCAGTGAGCCAGGCCCTAGCAATCAGCCCCAGCATTTT. It is translated as CASSEPGPSNQPQHF. The full variable domain, rest sourced from reference TRBV28 and TRBJ1-5, is DVKVTQSSRYLVKRTGEKVFLECVQDMDHENMFWYRQDPGLGLRLIYFSYDVKMKEKGDIPEGYSVSREKKERFSLILESASTNQTSMYLCASSEPGPSNQPQHFGDGTRLSIL.

V and J are TRBV3-1 (or the pseudogene TRBV3-2) and TRBJ2-5; D perhaps matches TRBD2 (6 bases). This CDR3 region has 12 residues. Between the trimmed V and J ends, which lost 11 bases and 4 bases, there was a span of 14 bases. The germline gives CDR1 LGHDT, CDR2 YNNKEL (reference sequence). The CDR3 is CAVGTLSETQYF. CDR3 DNA: TGTGCCGTCGGGACTCTCTCAGAGACCCAGTACTTC.

This chain joins TRBV9 and TRBJ1-2, with 7 nucleotides matching TRBD1. V lost 2 bases to trimming and J lost 4 bases; unmatched junction nucleotides: 5. Germline lookup yields CDR1 SGDLS and CDR2 YYNGEE. The CDR3 extends over 14 amino acids. CDR3 in DNA: TGTGCCAGCAGCGTTCAGACAGGGAGCTATGGCTACACCTTC. It specifies CASSVQTGSYGYTF.